The 15 T cell receptor beta chains below come from one sample, sequenced in a study of shared clonotypes between healthy human individuals. The protocol was immunoSEQ multiplex PCR, while the TCRdb copy is restricted to in-frame clones and leaves out a portion. The sample records some 470,000 clones, around 80% being singletons. Sequencing used PBMCs. All receptors derive from a woman in her thirties or forties in good health. Some clones in this sample may be carry-over from other donors' samples.

The chain has TRBV5-1 and TRBJ2-6; 7 bases match TRBD1. The CDR3 runs to 15 residues. Germline V CDR1 and CDR2: SGHRS, YFSETQ. After removal of 4 bases from V and 3 bases from J, the junction contained 4 bases not matched to a gene. The DNA of the CDR3 is TGCGCCAGCAGCCTCGACAGGGTTGGGGCCAACGTCCTGACTTTC. This encodes CASSLDRVGANVLTF.

The table lists this clone with a count of one. The junction differs from germline at one of its ends, possibly a read error. V is TRBV4-3 and J is TRBJ2-1; 13 bases map to TRBD2. This CDR3 spans 15 amino acids. The germline V gene has CDR1 LGHNA and CDR2 YSLEER. The CDR3 coding sequence is TGCGCCAGCAGCCAAGACGGCGGGGGACTAGCGGGATTAGTCTTC. Residues: CASSQDGGGLAGLVF.

V is TRBV7-6 and J is TRBJ2-2; the match to TRBD1 covers 9 bases. CDR1 and CDR2 (germline): SGHVS, FNYEAQ. CDR3 length: 15 residues. The J segment lost 3 bases and the V segment lost 5 bases, leaving 4 bases of the junction unmatched. For the CDR3, the DNA is TGTGCCAGCAGCCCCTGGACAGGGGACACCGGGGAGCTGTTTTTT. Translated: CASSPWTGDTGELFF.

This clone was counted only a few times. This chain connects TRBV7-9 to TRBJ2-7, with D possibly being TRBD1 or TRBD2 (5 bases each). Germline CDR1 and CDR2: SEHNR and FQNEAQ (reference sequence). V dropped 4 bases and J dropped 0 bases, with 16 bases sitting between them. The CDR3 contains 16 residues. CDR3 region: CASSYDSGTFSYEQYF. The CDR3 DNA is TGTGCCAGCAGCTACGATTCCGGGACGTTCTCCTACGAGCAGTACTTC.

This chain's CDR3 is CASSVIGGFGTNTEAFF. Written as DNA, the CDR3 is TGCGCCAGCAGCGTCATTGGTGGGTTTGGGACGAACACTGAAGCTTTCTTT. V is TRBV5-1 and J is TRBJ1-1; maybe TRBD1 (5 bases). The germline V and J ends were trimmed by 4 bases and 1 base, with 20 bases remaining between them. The length of the CDR3 is 17 residues. Looked up from germline, CDR1 is SGHRS and CDR2 is YFSETQ. Full variable domain (rest looked up from reference TRBV5-1 and TRBJ1-1): KAGVTQTPRYLIKTRGQQVTLSCSPISGHRSVSWYQQTPGQGLQFLFEYFSETQRNKGNFPGRFSGRQFSNSRSEMNVSTLELGDSALYLCASSVIGGFGTNTEAFFGQGTRLTVV.

The chain carries TRBV25-1 and TRBJ2-5; 9 nucleotides align to TRBD1. With the DNA end fitting TRBJ2-7 better, the J assignment may be wrong. Per germline, CDR1 MGHDK and CDR2 SYGVNS. This CDR3 contains 17 residues. The CDR3 sequence is CASSAGQGLATNYEQYF. CDR3 DNA sequence: TGTGCCAGCAGTGCCGGACAGGGGTTAGCGACGAACTACGAGCAGTACTTC.

The V gene is TRBV29-1, the J gene TRBJ2-7; 15 nucleotides match TRBD2. Germline CDR1 and CDR2: SQVTM and ANQGSEA. This CDR3 region has 16 residues. V lost 4 bases to trimming and J lost 0 bases; unmatched junction nucleotides: 4. The CDR3 loop reads CSVAGTSGGTSYEQYF. CDR3 sequence (DNA): TGCAGCGTTGCTGGGACTAGCGGGGGGACCTCCTACGAGCAGTACTTC.

This sequence joins TRBV7-9 and TRBJ1-1; the D gene is possibly TRBD1 (5 bases). Germline assignment: CDR1 SEHNR and CDR2 FQNEAQ (reference sequence). V was pared by 2 bases and J by 6 bases, with 16 bases between. This CDR3 is built from 15 residues. For the CDR3, the DNA is TGTGCCAGCAGCTTAACTAGGGATGGGGCGGCTGAAGCTTTCTTT. Translating gives CASSLTRDGAAEAFF.

This rearrangement joins TRBV5-1 to TRBJ2-7; 7 bases line up with TRBD2. CDR3 size: 16 residues. Trimming at V came to 4 bases and at J to 0 bases, leaving 10 bases not matched to a gene. Germline V lookup: CDR1 SGHRS, CDR2 YFSETQ. The CDR3 nucleotides read TGCGCCAGCAGCACCGCTCTAGCGGCGAGCTCCTACGAGCAGTACTTC. Residues: CASSTALAASSYEQYF.

The rearrangement joins TRBV11-2 to TRBJ1-1; D is uncertain. Germline V gene data show CDR1 as SGHAT and CDR2 as FQNNGV. The CDR3 is 13 residues long. V lost 6 bases to trimming and J lost 0 bases, with 8 bases between them. The CDR3 region has the DNA TGTGCCAGCAGAGTAAATTTGAACACTGAAGCTTTCTTT. It specifies CASRVNLNTEAFF. The complete variable domain, with remaining parts taken from reference TRBV11-2 and TRBJ1-1, reads EAGVAQSPRYKIIEKRQSVAFWCNPISGHATLYWYQQILGQGPKLLIQFQNNGVVDDSQLPKDRFSAERLKGVDSTLKIQPAKLEDSAVYLCASRVNLNTEAFFGQGTRLTVV.

This chain connects TRBV29-1 to TRBJ1-2, with 9 bases matching TRBD1. Germline V CDR1 and CDR2: SQVTM, ANQGSEA. The length of the CDR3 is 13 residues. The V segment lost 6 bases and the J segment 3 bases; nucleotides outside the gene matches: 5. CDR3 protein: CSVGTGGYYGYTF. Written as DNA, the CDR3 is TGCAGCGTGGGAACAGGGGGCTACTATGGCTACACCTTC.

In its sample, this clone was seen a few times. The chain links TRBV4-2 to TRBJ2-4; D unresolved. V was shortened by 0 bases and J by 7 bases, with 13 bases between the two germline ends. CDR1 and CDR2 (germline): LGHNA, YNFKEQ. CDR3 length: 15 residues. DNA for the CDR3: TGTGCCAGCAGCCAAGATATAGAACAAAGGAACATTCAGTACTTC. Translated, it gives CASSQDIEQRNIQYF.

The V gene is TRBV7-8, the J gene TRBJ2-1; perhaps D is TRBD1 or TRBD2 (6 bases each). Germline V lookup: CDR1 SGHVS, CDR2 FQNEAQ. V dropped 1 base and J dropped 10 bases, with 17 bases sitting between them. CDR3 length equals 15 residues. CDR3 DNA sequence: TGTGCCAGCAGCTTAGGACGGAGGAGGGGGGTAGAGCAGTTCTTC. Translation gives CASSLGRRRGVEQFF.

The gene calls are TRBV18 and TRBJ2-1; 11 positions match TRBD1. The germline V gene encodes CDR1 KGHSH and CDR2 LQKENI. CDR3 length: 15 residues. The V and J ends lost 3 bases and 3 bases, in that order; junction bases with no gene match: 1. The CDR3 loop reads CASSPGQGDYNEQFF. DNA for the CDR3: TGTGCCAGCTCACCGGGACAGGGGGACTACAATGAGCAGTTCTTC.

The sample holds one count of this clone. This rearrangement joins TRBV19 to TRBJ2-1; D gene uncertain. V was pared by 10 bases and J by 0 bases, with 10 bases between. This CDR3 spans 13 amino acids. The germline gives CDR1 LNHDA, CDR2 SQIVND (reference sequence). The CDR3 loop reads CATEQDSYNEQFF. Written as DNA, the CDR3 is TGTGCCACCGAACAAGACTCCTACAATGAGCAGTTCTTC. Supplemented by reference TRBV19 and TRBJ2-1, the full variable domain reads DGGITQSPKYLFRKEGQNVTLSCEQNLNHDAMYWYRQDPGQGLRLIYYSQIVNDFQKGDIAEGYSVSREKKESFPLTVTSAQKNPTAFYLCATEQDSYNEQFFGPGTRLTVL.